A single sample gave rise to the 2 T cell receptor beta chains below, sequenced in a study of T cell repertoires in cytomegalovirus infection. TCRdb re-derived calls from the reads in MiXCR, one entry per CDR3 protein. The profile covers more than 400,000 distinct CDR3 sequences, with 26% appearing a single time and 13% taken by the ten largest. Sequencing input: PBMCs. The receptor set was obtained from a human donor in good health (CMV status not recorded). Some clones in this sample may be carry-over from other donors' samples.

The table lists this clonotype with many counts. V gene TRBV7-2 combines with J gene TRBJ1-3; unclear D gene. CDR3 length: 16 residues. Germline CDR1 SGHTA, CDR2 FQGNSA. V was shortened by 1 base and J by 0 bases, with 10 bases between the two germline ends. The CDR3 spells CASSLGNPSSGNTIYF. CDR3 bases: TGTGCCAGCAGCTTAGGGAATCCATCCTCTGGAAACACCATATATTTT.

This clonotype appeared a few times. V gene TRBV7-2 combines with J gene TRBJ2-3; TRBD1 agrees at 7 bases. From germline, CDR1 is SGHTA and CDR2 FQGNSA. This CDR3 has 14 amino acids. The V and J ends lost 2 bases and 6 bases, in that order; junction bases with no gene match: 5. The CDR3 DNA is TGTGCCAGCAGCTTACAGGGGGATGTGGATACGCAGTATTTT. Its protein product is CASSLQGDVDTQYF.